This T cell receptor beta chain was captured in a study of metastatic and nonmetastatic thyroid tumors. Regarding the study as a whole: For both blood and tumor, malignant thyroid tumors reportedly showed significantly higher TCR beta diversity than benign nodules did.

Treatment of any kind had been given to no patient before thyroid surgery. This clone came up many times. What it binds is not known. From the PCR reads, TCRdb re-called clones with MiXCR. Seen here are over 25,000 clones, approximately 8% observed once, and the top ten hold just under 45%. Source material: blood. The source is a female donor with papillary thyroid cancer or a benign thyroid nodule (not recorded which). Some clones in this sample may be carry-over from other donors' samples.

The CDR3 coding sequence is TGTGCCAGCAGCCCACTAGCGGGGGGGCCGCGCGCCTACAATGAGCAGTTCTTC. Amino acids: CASSPLAGGPRAYNEQFF. The rearrangement links TRBV11-3 to TRBJ2-1, with 13 nucleotides matching TRBD2. This CDR3 has 18 residues. Germline CDR1 and CDR2: SGHNT and YENEEA. V lost 5 bases to trimming and J lost 2 bases; unmatched junction nucleotides: 9.